Included here is one T cell receptor beta chain sequence, with context. A multiplex PCR was run with 60 Vbeta primers and 13 Jbeta primers. The data were produced by immunoSEQ multiplex PCR, yet TCRdb's version contains in-frame clones alone and is incomplete. The table has about 120,000 clones, about four fifths seen once; the top ten hold around 9.5%. The data are from a study of cytomegalovirus exposure and HLA in healthy donors. Germline CDR1 reads SEHNR; CDR2 reads FQNEAQ (reference sequence). The CDR3 covers 13 residues. V was shortened by 3 bases and J by 8 bases, with 10 bases between the two germline ends.

The chain recombines TRBV7-9 with TRBJ1-4; no clear D. This sequence originates from a female donor in good health and CMV-seropositive. Sequencing was performed on PBMCs. CDR3 amino acids: CASSLGGEEKLFF. CDR3 coding DNA: TGTGCCAGCAGCTTGGGAGGCGAGGAAAAACTGTTTTTT.